This passage covers 23 T cell receptor beta chains from one sample sequenced in a study of OX40 agonist ivuxolimab in advanced cancers. Method: immunoSEQ multiplex PCR; TCRdb's copy keeps in-frame clones and lacks some. The sample includes about 64,000 clones, 84% of them seen just once. Source: CD4+ or CD8+ T cells sorted from blood, taken in a trial of the OX40 agonist ivuxolimab. The receptor set was obtained from an adult with an advanced solid tumor such as melanoma, head and neck, liver or kidney cancer.

This chain uses TRBV11-2 with TRBJ2-7, with a weak D call TRBD2 (7 bases). CDR3 length: 13 residues. Germline loops: CDR1 SGHAT, CDR2 FQNNGV. V shed 4 bases and J shed 3 bases, with 10 bases lying between them. CDR3 sequence: CASSSGDYYEQYF. For the CDR3, the DNA is TGTGCCAGCAGCTCAGGGGACTACTACGAGCAGTACTTC.

The rearrangement links TRBV9 to TRBJ2-5; 8 bases fit TRBD2. Germline V gene sequence: CDR1 SGDLS, CDR2 YYNGEE. V shed 0 bases and J 0 bases; nucleotides not matched to a gene: 1. This CDR3 has 15 residues. The CDR3 nucleotides are TGTGCCAGCAGCGTAGAACTAGCGGACCAAGAGACCCAGTACTTC. Translation: CASSVELADQETQYF.

The chain has TRBV18 and TRBJ2-4, with a possible D match to TRBD1 (6 bases). CDR3 size: 13 residues. V was shortened by 3 bases and J by 11 bases, with 14 bases between the two germline ends. Germline loops: CDR1 KGHSH, CDR2 LQKENI. This CDR3 is CASSPPGHLVQYF. The CDR3 nucleotides read TGTGCCAGCTCACCCCCGGGACACCTAGTTCAGTACTTC.

The chain couples TRBV30 to TRBJ2-6, with D hard to call. Germline V gives CDR1 GTSNPN, CDR2 SVGIG (reference sequence). Trimming removed 5 bases at V and 1 base at J, with 9 bases between. The CDR3 has 14 amino acids. The CDR3 nucleotides are TGTGCCTGGGGGCCTAAATCTGGGGCCAACGTCCTGACTTTC. Protein: CAWGPKSGANVLTF.

This chain connects TRBV27 to TRBJ1-1, with a weak D call TRBD1 (5 bases). The germline V and J ends were trimmed by 8 bases and 5 bases, with 6 bases remaining between them. From germline, CDR1 is MNHEY and CDR2 SMNVEV (reference sequence). The CDR3 extends over 10 amino acids. In DNA, the CDR3 is TGTGCCAGCGGGGGGACTGAAGCTTTCTTT. Encoded protein: CASGGTEAFF.

The CDR3 DNA reads TGTGCCAGCAGCTCTACTTACTCCGGGACAGGGGACTCACCCCTCCACTTT. Its protein is CASSSTYSGTGDSPLHF. The chain employs TRBV5-6 and TRBJ1-6; 10 bases are shared with TRBD1. The CDR3 is made up of 17 amino acids. V shed 3 bases and J 10 bases; nucleotides not matched to a gene: 13. Germline V gives CDR1 SGHDT, CDR2 YYEEEE.

This rearrangement joins TRBV9 to TRBJ2-2, with 9 bases identical to TRBD2. The CDR3 totals 16 residues. The germline V gene encodes CDR1 SGDLS and CDR2 YYNGEE. With 3 bases clipped from V and 0 bases from J, the junction kept 3 bases outside the gene matches. The CDR3 DNA follows: TGTGCCAGCAGCGGAATAGCGGGGGCGAACACCGGGGAGCTGTTTTTT. Translation gives CASSGIAGANTGELFF.

The count of this clone is one. The rearrangement uses TRBV5-1 and TRBJ1-4, with D possibly being TRBD1 (6 bases). The CDR3 contains 15 residues. The ends were cut back, 4 bases at V and 8 bases at J, with 18 bases in the middle. Germline lookup yields CDR1 SGHRS and CDR2 YFSETQ. The CDR3 nucleotides read TGCGCCAGCAGCACAGGACAGACATCTATGGAAAAACTGTTTTTT. Amino acids: CASSTGQTSMEKLFF.

This clone was counted once. The gene calls are TRBV28 and TRBJ2-7; perhaps TRBD1 as D (7 bases). This CDR3 has 12 residues. Germline-derived CDR1 and CDR2 are MDHEN and SYDVKM. The V end was cut by 6 bases, the J end by 13 bases, with 19 bases between. The CDR3 DNA reads TGTGCCAGCAGCCAAGGAGGGGGCCCTGTCTACTTC. This encodes CASSQGGGPVYF.

The gene calls are TRBV4-2 and TRBJ2-5, with a possible D match to TRBD1 (6 bases). The germline V and J ends were trimmed by 4 bases and 1 base, with 10 bases remaining between them. Germline CDR1 and CDR2: LGHNA and YNFKEQ. The CDR3 covers 14 residues. The CDR3 spells CASSPSGVQETQYF. The CDR3 DNA reads TGTGCCAGCAGCCCATCAGGGGTCCAAGAGACCCAGTACTTC.

The rearrangement joins TRBV5-6 to TRBJ1-2; D gene uncertain. CDR3 size: 14 residues. V lost 0 bases, J lost 8 bases, and 14 bases lay in between. The V gene's germline CDR1 is SGHDT and CDR2 YYEEEE. The CDR3 coding sequence is TGTGCCAGCAGCTTGGGATGGGAGACGGAAGGCTACACCTTC. As protein: CASSLGWETEGYTF. Complete variable domain (other parts from reference TRBV5-6 and TRBJ1-2): DAGVTQSPTHLIKTRGQQVTLRCSPKSGHDTVSWYQQALGQGPQFIFQYYEEEERQRGNFPDRFSGHQFPNYSSELNVNALLLGDSALYLCASSLGWETEGYTFGSGTRLTVV.

The chain has TRBV14 and TRBJ2-3, with 8 bases aligning to TRBD1. This CDR3 is 15 amino acids long. The junction had 2 bases not matched to a gene; V was cut back by 2 bases and J by 1 base. Germline V gene lookup returns CDR1 SGHDN and CDR2 FVKESK. The CDR3 coding sequence is TGTGCCAGCAGCCAACCGGGACAGGGCACAGATACGCAGTATTTT. Its protein is CASSQPGQGTDTQYF.

The chain links TRBV11-3 to TRBJ2-7; the match to TRBD2 covers 7 bases. Germline V lookup: CDR1 SGHNT, CDR2 YENEEA. Unmatched junction bases numbered 11, after V lost 5 bases and J lost 1 base. This CDR3 has 16 amino acids. In nucleotides, the CDR3 is TGTGCCAGCAGCGTGCGGCGCGGGAGCGGTTCCTACGAGCAGTACTTC. It specifies CASSVRRGSGSYEQYF.

V usage is TRBV11-3 and J usage is TRBJ2-2; TRBD2 might be the D (7 bases). The V end was cut by 5 bases, the J end by 6 bases, with 10 bases between. This CDR3 has 13 amino acids. Germline V gene data show CDR1 as SGHNT and CDR2 as YENEEA. The CDR3 DNA is TGTGCCAGCAGCCTGGGGGGGCCCGGGGAGCTGTTTTTT. It is translated as CASSLGGPGELFF.

The chain joins TRBV9 to TRBJ1-4, with 7 bases matching TRBD1. The CDR3 is 15 residues long. V lost 4 bases and J lost 7; bases outside the gene matches: 10. Per germline, CDR1 SGDLS and CDR2 YYNGEE. The DNA for the CDR3 is TGTGCCAGCAGCCCCGAACAGGGGTGGGGTGAAAAACTGTTTTTT. Its translation is CASSPEQGWGEKLFF.

The J gene is TRBJ2-7, the V gene TRBV4-3; 7 nucleotides line up with TRBD1. The CDR3 has 15 residues. J gave up 7 bases and V 0 bases, and 9 bases lay outside the gene matches. CDR1 LGHNA and CDR2 YSLEER come from the germline V gene. The CDR3: CASSQDYLRQGEQYF. CDR3 DNA: TGCGCCAGCAGCCAAGATTACTTAAGACAGGGTGAGCAGTACTTC.

The gene calls are TRBV7-2 and TRBJ2-1; D may correspond to TRBD1 or TRBD2 (5 bases each). Per germline, CDR1 SGHTA and CDR2 FQGNSA. V gave up 5 bases and J gave up 1 base, with 12 bases separating them. The CDR3 sequence is 15 residues long. The CDR3 protein is CASSLGPTSYNEQFF. The CDR3 DNA reads TGTGCCAGCAGCCTGGGACCCACATCCTACAATGAGCAGTTCTTC.

This clone was counted a few times. The V and J genes are TRBV5-4 and TRBJ1-6; 12 bases are shared with TRBD1. Germline loops: CDR1 SGHNT, CDR2 YYREEE (reference sequence). After removal of 3 bases from V and 9 bases from J, the junction contained 4 bases not matched to a gene. This CDR3 region has 15 residues. The CDR3 region is CASSSGQGASSPLHF. The CDR3 bases are TGTGCCAGCAGCTCGGGACAGGGGGCCTCTTCACCCCTCCACTTT.

V usage is TRBV7-3 and J usage is TRBJ2-5; D is perhaps TRBD1 (6 bases). CDR1 and CDR2 (germline): SGHTA, FQGTGA. The CDR3 contains 13 residues. Between the trimmed V and J ends, which lost 5 bases and 5 bases, there was a span of 12 bases. The CDR3 DNA follows: TGTGCCAGCAGCCGTGGGGGCTTGGAGACCCAGTACTTC. Its protein is CASSRGGLETQYF.

The chain joins TRBV18 to TRBJ2-2; 8 nucleotides agree with TRBD1. V dropped 6 bases and J dropped 1; count of bases not matched to a gene: 4. The V gene's germline CDR1 is KGHSH and CDR2 LQKENI. The CDR3 contains 15 residues. DNA of the CDR3: TGTGCCAGCTCCGGACAGGGTCGGAACACCGGGGAGCTGTTTTTT. As protein: CASSGQGRNTGELFF.

The DNA of the CDR3 is TGTGCCAGCAGTGCGGGAATCACCGGGGAGCTGTTTTTT. This translates into CASSAGITGELFF. The rearrangement uses TRBV2 and TRBJ2-2, with D possibly TRBD2 on 5 matching bases. V was pared by 4 bases and J by 4 bases, with 7 bases between. Germline values: CDR1 SNHLY, CDR2 FYNNEI. The CDR3 spans 13 residues.

The chain uses TRBV11-3 and TRBJ2-5; 10 bases match TRBD2. The CDR3 contains 17 residues. With V trimmed by 0 bases and J by 2 bases, 6 bases remained unmatched. Germline CDR1 and CDR2: SGHNT and YENEEA. CDR3 sequence reads: CASSLEGASGGQETQYF. Here the CDR3 DNA reads TGTGCCAGCAGCTTAGAAGGGGCTAGCGGGGGACAAGAGACCCAGTACTTC.

This clone was counted between two and nine times. The chain uses TRBV11-3 and TRBJ2-1, with no clear D. Germline V gene sequence: CDR1 SGHNT, CDR2 YENEEA. This CDR3 spans 16 amino acids. V gave up 1 base and J gave up 1 base, with 11 bases separating them. This CDR3 reads CASSLGSGFSYNEQFF. CDR3 in DNA: TGTGCCAGCAGCTTAGGGTCGGGCTTTTCCTACAATGAGCAGTTCTTC.